This T cell receptor beta chain was sequenced in a study of T cells in Graves' hyperthyroidism and ophthalmopathy (dated by TCRdb to about 2019). In terms of the full investigation: Peripheral blood was collected at initial diagnosis, before any treatment. A discovery cohort of about 96 patients, roughly 45 with Graves' ophthalmopathy and 57 with stable Graves' hyperthyroidism, was used to find distinguishing TCR V-J signatures. Prospective prediction of ophthalmopathy was tested in an independent validation cohort consisting of some 19 hyperthyroidism patients and some 16 patients who later progressed to ophthalmopathy. The roughly 90 discovery patients were divided at random into training and test sets in a 7:3 ratio. In addition, the study compared T-cell repertoires in thyroid tissue and in blood from several Graves' hyperthyroidism patients. Once sampling was done, hyperthyroidism patients were given methimazole at a starting dose of 30 mg daily, whereas ophthalmopathy patients were given high-dose intravenous methylprednisolone. The paper describes TCR Vbeta CDR3 sequencing of about 140 peripheral blood samples, made up of under 50 ophthalmopathy patients, some 80 hyperthyroidism patients and 17 progressor patients. Broad study findings and their caveats: In cross-validation, a model built on a 13 V-J signature told ophthalmopathy apart from stable hyperthyroidism with over 85% sensitivity and about 81% specificity, and in testing the same model reached 80%/75%. Blood samples also contained most of the expanded thyroid clonotypes (frequency above 0.001), which suggests that blood repertoires may reflect thyroid immune responses. Sample size was not statistically predetermined, and blinding of investigators to group allocation was not performed. In validation, the model predicted progression to ophthalmopathy with roughly 66% sensitivity and approximately 78% specificity, a median of around six months before onset.

At least ten counts were recorded for this clonotype. Its antigen remains undetermined. The input lacks base qualities; no much larger clone sits a single base away. Taken from cysteine to phenylalanine, the CDR3 has 15 residues. CDR3 DNA is the only sequence kept; it has 45 bases, read in frame from the first base. The germline V gene yields SGHTA for CDR1 and FQGNSA for CDR2. Trimming takes 0 bases from V and 4 bases from J, and the germline ends sit 13 bases apart. Stable Graves' hyperthyroidism was defined as the absence of progression to ophthalmopathy over 18 months of follow-up. Hyperthyroidism patients were newly diagnosed, with disease duration under 2 months, and aged 18 to 65 years. Patients with uncontrolled infections, other autoimmune diseases, pregnancy or lactation were excluded. Diagnoses were based on clinical symptoms, serum thyroxine and TRAb, thyroid ultrasound and orbital computed tomography. PBMCs were separated from approximately 9.9 ml of fresh peripheral blood using Ficoll-Paque density gradient centrifugation. Trizol reagent was used to extract total RNA, and RNA quality was then checked on an Agilent 2100 Bioanalyzer.

TCR beta CDR3 regions were amplified from RNA transcripts. A first-round RT-PCR of the TCR CDR3 used the HTBI primer set with the Qiagen OneStep RT-PCR kit. The libraries were constructed in a second round of multiplex PCR and then size-selected and purified. Paired-end sequencing of the libraries was performed with 100 bp reads on an Illumina HiSeq2000. On the study's bioinformatics: SOAPnuke was used to process the raw data, throwing out any read that contained adapters or uncalled bases, had a mean Phred below 15, or lacked an exact constant-primer or identifier match. High-quality paired reads were merged using COPE v1.2.5, and each unique nucleotide sequence was defined as a clonotype. MiTCR v1.1 was used to align the clonotypes against IMGT TRBV, TRBD and TRBJ reference segments. The analysis was restricted to V-J combinations with a frequency above 0.0001, which together covered roughly 99% of the repertoires. The TCS score was defined as the ratio of F50 (clonal expansion) to E x V (chaos), calculated using BLOSUM62-based TCRdist between CDR3 peptides within each V-J. Welch's t-statistics and random forest reduced roughly 530 V-J features to 10 to 15, which were used in a naive Bayes classifier (R e1071). TCRdb applied fastp at Q25 and MiXCR to the public reads, then kept only in-frame beta chains. Merged by CDR3 protein, the rows form single entries marked with the most common genes and DNA. None of the V and J calls come from the authors' own analysis; TCRdb made them. The sample has a few hundred thousand distinct CDR3 sequences on record, roughly 14% of them singletons. The ten largest clones take up 7.3% of the sample.

Specimen: blood. The sequence was obtained from a woman aged 30 to 39 with Graves' hyperthyroidism. This chain joins TRBV7-2 to TRBJ2-7, with the D call perhaps TRBD1 or TRBD2, as 6 bases match in each case. The CDR3 region: CASSLASGGGYEQYF. The nucleotide sequence is TGTGCCAGCAGCTTAGCTAGCGGAGGGGGATACGAGCAGTACTTC.